This TCR beta chain was identified in a study of shared clonotypes between healthy human individuals. General observations from the study: A reduction in generation probabilities was seen for non-shared clonotypes relative to those shared by all four donors.

Deep was the level used in running the assay. Genomic DNA (from each subset) was split evenly across several immunoSEQ plates. As originally analysed: As immunoSEQ supplied junction-only sequences (without quality scores), filtering differed. The assay was immunoSEQ multiplex PCR, and TCRdb's table has in-frame clones only and misses some. The DNA was the basis for D and trimming; V, J and clone size are from that table. The table records 2 million to 2.5 million clones, about nine tenths of them present only once. Germline lookup yields CDR1 LGHNA and CDR2 YSLEER. This CDR3 is built from 16 residues. V lost 6 bases and J lost 3; bases outside the gene matches: 13. Details on this clone: Antigen: not known.

The sequencing input was naive CD4+ T cells from PBMCs. Subset of the sample: CD45RA+ positively selected. The TCR sequence derives from a man aged 18 to 35 in good health. Some clones in this sample may be carry-over from other donors' samples. V gene TRBV4-3 combines with J gene TRBJ1-2, with 7 positions matching TRBD1. The CDR3 nucleotides are TGCGCCAGCAGGAGGGGGACAGCCGCAGGGGACTATGGCTACACCTTC. This translates into CASRRGTAAGDYGYTF.